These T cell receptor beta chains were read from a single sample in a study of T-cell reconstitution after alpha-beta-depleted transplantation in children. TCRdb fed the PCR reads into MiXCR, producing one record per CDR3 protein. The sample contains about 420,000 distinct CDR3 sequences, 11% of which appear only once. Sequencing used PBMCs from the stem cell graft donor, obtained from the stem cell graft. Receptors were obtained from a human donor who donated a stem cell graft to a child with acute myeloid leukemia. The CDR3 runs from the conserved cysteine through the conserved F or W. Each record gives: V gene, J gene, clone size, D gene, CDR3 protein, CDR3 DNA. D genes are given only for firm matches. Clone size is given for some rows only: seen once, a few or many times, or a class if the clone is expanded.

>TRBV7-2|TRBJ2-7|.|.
CASSSLGDTYEQYF
TGTGCCAGCAGCAGTCTGGGGGACACCTACGAGCAGTACTTC
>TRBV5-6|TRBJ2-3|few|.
CASSSRSAVNTQYF
TGTGCCAGCAGCAGCAGGTCCGCAGTAAATACGCAGTATTTT
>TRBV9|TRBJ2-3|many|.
CASSRGPGDTQYF
TGTGCCAGCAGCCGGGGGCCAGGAGATACGCAGTATTTT
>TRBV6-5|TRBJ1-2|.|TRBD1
CASSYLLTGAGGGYTF
TGTGCCAGCAGTTATCTTCTCACAGGGGCAGGAGGCGGCTACACCTTC
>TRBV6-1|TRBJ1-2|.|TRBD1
CASTPGGMRGYTF
TGTGCCAGCACCCCAGGGGGGATGCGCGGCTACACCTTC
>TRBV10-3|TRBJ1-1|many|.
CAIAGGADTEAFF
TGTGCCATCGCCGGAGGGGCGGACACTGAAGCTTTCTTT
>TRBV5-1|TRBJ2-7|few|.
CASSLYGNYEQYF
TGCGCCAGCAGCTTGTACGGGAACTACGAGCAGTACTTC
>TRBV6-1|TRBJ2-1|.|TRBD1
CASSRDSQYNEQFF
TGTGCCAGCAGTAGGGACAGTCAATACAATGAGCAGTTCTTC
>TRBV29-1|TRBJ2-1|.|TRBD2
CSGKLADNEQFF
TGCAGCGGGAAACTAGCGGACAATGAGCAGTTCTTC
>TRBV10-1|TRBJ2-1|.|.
CASRSRFF
TGCGCCAGCAGGAGTCGTTTCTTC
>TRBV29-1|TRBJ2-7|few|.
CSVRSGFYEQYF
TGCAGCGTAAGATCAGGGTTCTACGAGCAGTACTTC
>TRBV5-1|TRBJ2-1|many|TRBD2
CASSRGTSGPQYNEQFF
TGCGCCAGCAGCAGAGGGACTAGCGGACCACAATACAATGAGCAGTTCTTC
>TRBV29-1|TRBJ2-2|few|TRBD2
CSALTSGRMGELFF
TGCAGCGCCCTGACTAGCGGGAGGATGGGGGAGCTGTTTTTT
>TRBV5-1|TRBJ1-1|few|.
CASSGGLLGSSNTEAFF
TGCGCCAGCAGTGGAGGTCTTCTAGGGTCTAGTAACACTGAAGCTTTCTTT
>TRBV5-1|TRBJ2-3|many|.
CASSLDSFTDTQYF
TGCGCCAGCAGCTTGGACAGTTTCACAGATACGCAGTATTTT
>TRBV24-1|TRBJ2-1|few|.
CATSGAGSYNEQFF
TGTGCCACCAGTGGAGCGGGTTCCTACAATGAGCAGTTCTTC
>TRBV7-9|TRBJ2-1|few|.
CASSQMLGYNEQFF
TGTGCCAGCAGCCAGATGCTGGGTTACAATGAGCAGTTCTTC
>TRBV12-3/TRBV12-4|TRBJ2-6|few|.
CASSLWGLGANVLTF
TGTGCCAGCAGTTTATGGGGGCTGGGGGCCAACGTCCTGACTTTC
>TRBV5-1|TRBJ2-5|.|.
CASSLMAVQETQYF
TGCGCCAGCAGCCTAATGGCGGTGCAAGAGACCCAGTACTTC
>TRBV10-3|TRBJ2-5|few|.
CAISPRGGFEETQYF
TGTGCCATCAGCCCTAGGGGGGGGTTTGAAGAGACCCAGTACTTC
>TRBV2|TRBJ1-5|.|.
CASSENQGSQPQHF
TGTGCCAGCAGTGAAAATCAGGGCAGTCAGCCCCAGCATTTT
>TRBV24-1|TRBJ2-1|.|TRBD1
CATSDSSGTEDNEQFF
TGTGCCACCAGTGATTCCTCCGGGACAGAAGACAATGAGCAGTTCTTC
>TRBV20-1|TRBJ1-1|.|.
CSASVHSLNTEAFF
TGCAGTGCTAGCGTCCACAGCTTGAACACTGAAGCTTTCTTT
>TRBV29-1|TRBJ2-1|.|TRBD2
CSVETSGPNEQFF
TGCAGCGTTGAAACTAGCGGGCCCAATGAGCAGTTCTTC
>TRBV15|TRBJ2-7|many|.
CATSRLRDPYEQYF
TGTGCCACCAGCAGATTGCGGGACCCCTACGAGCAGTACTTC
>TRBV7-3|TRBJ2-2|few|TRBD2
CASSSNGLAGIGHTGELFF
TGTGCCAGCAGCTCCAACGGACTAGCGGGAATAGGGCACACCGGGGAGCTGTTTTTT
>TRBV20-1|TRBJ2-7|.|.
CSASTEEQYF
TGCAGTGCGAGCACTGAAGAGCAGTACTTC
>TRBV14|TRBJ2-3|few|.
CASSQVPTDTQYF
TGTGCCAGCAGCCAAGTGCCCACAGATACGCAGTATTTT
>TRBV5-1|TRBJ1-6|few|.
CASSLARVGNNSPLHF
TGCGCCAGCAGCTTGGCCAGGGTGGGCAATAATTCACCCCTCCACTTT
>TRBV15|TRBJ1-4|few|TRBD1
CATSRGQGGEKLFF
TGTGCCACCAGCAGAGGACAGGGAGGAGAAAAACTGTTTTTT
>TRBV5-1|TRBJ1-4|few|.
CASSREGANEKLFF
TGCGCCAGCAGCAGGGAAGGCGCTAATGAAAAACTGTTTTTT
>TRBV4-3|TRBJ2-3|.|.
CASSHFTSGGGSTDTQYF
TGCGCCAGCAGCCATTTCACCAGCGGCGGAGGAAGCACAGATACGCAGTATTTT
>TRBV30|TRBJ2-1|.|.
CAWSRDASYNEQFF
TGTGCCTGGTCCCGGGACGCCTCCTACAATGAGCAGTTCTTC
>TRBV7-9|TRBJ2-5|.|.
CASSLVGTRETQYF
TGTGCCAGCAGCTTGGTCGGTACCCGAGAGACCCAGTACTTC
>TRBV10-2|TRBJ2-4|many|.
CASSDRGALQIAKNIQYF
TGCGCCAGCAGTGATAGGGGGGCACTCCAAATAGCCAAAAACATTCAGTACTTC
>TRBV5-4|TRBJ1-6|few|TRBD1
CASSVDDARGRSPLHF
TGTGCCAGCAGCGTGGATGATGCAAGGGGGCGGTCACCCCTCCACTTT
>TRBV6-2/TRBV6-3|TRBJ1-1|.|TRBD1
CASSYIQGVSEAFF
TGTGCCAGCAGTTACATCCAGGGGGTGTCTGAAGCTTTCTTT
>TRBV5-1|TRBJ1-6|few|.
CASSLAGNQDSPLHF
TGCGCCAGCAGCTTGGCCGGCAATCAAGATTCACCCCTCCACTTT
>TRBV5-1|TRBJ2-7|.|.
CASSPWQGSYEQYF
TGCGCCAGCAGCCCGTGGCAGGGATCCTACGAGCAGTACTTC
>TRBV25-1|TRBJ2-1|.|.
CASSGMGRQFF
TGTGCCAGCAGTGGGATGGGGAGACAGTTCTTC
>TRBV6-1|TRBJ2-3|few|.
CASSEGARINTDTQYF
TGTGCCAGCAGTGAAGGAGCCAGGATTAACACAGATACGCAGTATTTT
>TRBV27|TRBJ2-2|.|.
CASSFSRDLTTGELFF
TGTGCCAGCAGTTTCTCCCGGGACCTAACTACCGGGGAGCTGTTTTTT
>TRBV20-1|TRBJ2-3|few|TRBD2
CSARDPSGSPPDTQYF
TGCAGTGCTAGAGATCCTAGCGGGAGCCCTCCAGATACGCAGTATTTT
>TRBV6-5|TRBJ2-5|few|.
CASSYVLPKETQYF
TGTGCCAGCAGTTACGTACTCCCAAAAGAGACCCAGTACTTC
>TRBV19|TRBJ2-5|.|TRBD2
CASSGAGLPETQYF
TGTGCCAGTAGTGGAGCGGGACTCCCAGAGACCCAGTACTTC
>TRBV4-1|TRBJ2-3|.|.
CASSQERGGLSSTDTQYF
TGCGCCAGCAGCCAAGAAAGAGGCGGGCTATCTAGCACAGATACGCAGTATTTT
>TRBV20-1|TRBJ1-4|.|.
CSARENTGGPNEKLFF
TGCAGTGCTAGAGAGAACACCGGGGGGCCTAATGAAAAACTGTTTTTT
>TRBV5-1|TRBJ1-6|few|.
CASSPDSRALHF
TGCGCCAGCAGCCCGGACTCCCGTGCCCTCCACTTT